These 10 T cell receptor beta chains were sequenced from one sample in a study of beta chain features in type 1 diabetes. The study, taken as a whole, reports: Shortening of TCRB CDR3s, moderate but significant, appeared in all four CD4+ subsets of Type 1 diabetes patients.

The investigators reverse transcribed all of the isolated RNA, so they sequenced expressed TCRB transcripts. The repertoire was sequenced with immunoSEQ multiplex PCR; TCRdb's copy has only in-frame clones and lacks some. Seen here are 250,000 to 350,000 clones, 14% observed once, and the top ten hold 0.015% to 0.02%. These TCRs' antigens remain unknown. Sequenced material: naive CD4+ T cells from blood. All receptors come from a man aged 25-45 years with type 1 diabetes.

The V and J genes are TRBV28 and TRBJ2-7; tentatively, D is TRBD2 (6 bases). This CDR3 comprises 12 residues. V gave up 7 bases and J gave up 4 bases, with 11 bases separating them. CDR1 and CDR2 (germline): MDHEN, SYDVKM. The CDR3 reads CASTGSRYEQYF. The CDR3 coding sequence is TGTGCCAGCACCGGGAGTAGGTACGAGCAGTACTTC.

To note about this clone: The sample holds other DNA sequences that translate to the same CDR3. J is TRBJ2-7 and V is TRBV7-9; D may be TRBD2 (6 bases). Germline V CDR1 and CDR2: SEHNR, FQNEAQ (reference sequence). This CDR3 region has 14 residues. V was trimmed by 1 base and J by 0 bases, leaving 7 bases between them. The CDR3 DNA follows: TGTGCCAGCAGCTTAGTGGGGGGCTCCTACGAGCAGTACTTC. Protein: CASSLVGGSYEQYF.

The chain is built from TRBV5-4 and TRBJ2-5, with 15 bases identical to TRBD2. The germline V gene encodes CDR1 SGHNT and CDR2 YYREEE (reference sequence). The CDR3 consists of 17 residues. Trimming at V came to 2 bases and at J to 2 bases, leaving 4 bases not matched to a gene. The CDR3 nucleotides are TGTGCCAGCAGCTTCGGGACTAGCGGGAGGTTTCAAGAGACCCAGTACTTC. It translates to CASSFGTSGRFQETQYF.

The rearrangement links TRBV5-1 to TRBJ2-1; TRBD2 aligns across 12 bases. This CDR3 region has 15 residues. Germline lookup yields CDR1 SGHRS and CDR2 YFSETQ. Trimming removed 2 bases from V and 6 bases from J; junction bases left unmatched: 3. CDR3 amino acids: CASSLLAGGANEQFF. CDR3 coding DNA: TGCGCCAGCAGCTTACTAGCGGGAGGTGCCAATGAGCAGTTCTTC.

This chain links TRBV25-1 with TRBJ2-2, with TRBD1 matching over 9 bases. The CDR3 runs 16 residues. The J segment lost 5 bases and the V segment lost 7 bases, leaving 11 bases of the junction unmatched. Germline V lookup: CDR1 MGHDK, CDR2 SYGVNS. The CDR3 DNA is TGTGCCAGCACCCCGAGAGGACAGGGGTGGACCGGGGAGCTGTTTTTT. This codes for CASTPRGQGWTGELFF.

Comments on this clone: Germline is not matched at one junction end, which may reflect a read error. The chain recombines TRBV6-7 with TRBJ1-5, with no clear D. TRBV6-7 counts as an open reading frame of uncertain function. CDR3 size: 9 residues. CDR3 loop: CASNKPQHF. The CDR3 bases are TGTGCCAGCAATAAGCCCCAGCATTTT.

This clone occurred a few times. The chain carries TRBV13 and TRBJ2-1; TRBD2 matches 11 bases. The CDR3 has 19 residues. Germline CDR1 reads PRHDT; CDR2 reads FYEKMQ (reference sequence). With V trimmed by 4 bases and J by 7 bases, 18 bases remained unmatched. The CDR3 region is CASSSSPPFTSGSGNEQFF. CDR3 nucleotide sequence: TGTGCCAGCAGCTCTAGCCCCCCCTTTACTAGCGGGAGTGGGAATGAGCAGTTCTTC.

This clone showed up just a few times. The chain employs TRBV5-4 and TRBJ1-1; tentatively, D is TRBD1 (5 bases). Germline CDR1 SGHNT, CDR2 YYREEE (reference sequence). V dropped 2 bases and J dropped 1 base, with 12 bases sitting between them. The CDR3 has 15 amino acids. For the CDR3, the DNA is TGTGCCAGCAGCTTCAGATCTACAGGGAACACTGAAGCTTTCTTT. Amino acids: CASSFRSTGNTEAFF.

The chain recombines TRBV5-4 with TRBJ1-1; 8 bases fit TRBD1. Germline CDR1 SGHNT, CDR2 YYREEE (reference sequence). The V gene end was trimmed by 6 bases and the J gene end by 5 bases; junction bases not matched to a gene: 12. The length of the CDR3 is 15 residues. The DNA for the CDR3 is TGTGCCAGCACTCCTTCAACAGGGGGTGGTACTGAAGCTTTCTTT. It encodes CASTPSTGGGTEAFF.

This clone was counted only a few times. This rearrangement joins TRBV7-2 to TRBJ1-2; unclear D gene. Germline assignment: CDR1 SGHTA and CDR2 FQGNSA. The CDR3 has 12 residues. The V end was cut by 4 bases, the J end by 1 base, with 4 bases between. DNA of the CDR3: TGTGCCAGCAGCTACAGTAACTATGGCTACACCTTC. It translates to CASSYSNYGYTF.